This entry describes one T cell receptor beta chain. These data come from a study of blood T cell repertoires in COVID-19. Study as a whole: Italy, Spain and the United States were the sources of the convalescent and acute COVID-19 samples. The cDNA or gDNA used as material had been derived from T cells, B-cell-depleted T cells, or PBMCs.

The study assigned cohorts using participant-reported clinical history. Repertoires were generated with immunoSEQ multiplex PCR, while TCRdb's copy carries only in-frame clones and drops some. The data contain around 300,000 clones, under 90% of them singletons. The V gene end was trimmed by 4 bases and the J gene end by 2 bases; junction bases not matched to a gene: 5. Germline lookup yields CDR1 SGHRS and CDR2 YFSETQ. The CDR3 totals 14 residues. The sequence derives from a woman in her thirties or forties who had recovered from COVID-19. This chain links TRBV5-1 with TRBJ1-2; 7 bases align to TRBD1. The sequenced material came from PBMCs or T cells enriched from blood (not recorded which). The CDR3 DNA sequence: TGCGCCAGCAGCCGGTCGACAGGGAACTATGGCTACACCTTC. Its translation is CASSRSTGNYGYTF.